A selection of T cell receptor beta chains follows, all from one sample in a study of blood T cell repertoires in COVID-19. The repertoire was sequenced with immunoSEQ multiplex PCR; TCRdb's copy has only in-frame clones and lacks some. The table has over 200,000 clones, under 90% seen once. Sequenced input: PBMCs or T cells enriched from blood (not recorded which). The receptor source for this set is a man aged 18 to 30 who had recovered from COVID-19. Both conserved end residues are part of each CDR3. D genes are given only for firm matches. Clone size is given for some rows only: seen once, a few or many times, or a class if the clone is expanded.

clone_size	j_call	d_call	v_call	cdr3_aa	cdr3_nt
-	TRBJ2-1	TRBD2	TRBV4-1	CASSQGRDYYNEQFF	TGCGCCAGCAGCCAAGGCAGGGACTATTACAATGAGCAGTTCTTC
-	TRBJ2-5	TRBD2	TRBV3-1/TRBV3-2	CASSPTLADQETQYF	TGTGCCAGCAGCCCTACTCTAGCGGATCAAGAGACCCAGTACTTC
-	TRBJ2-5	TRBD1	TRBV10-3	CAISESGQQETQYF	TGTGCCATCAGTGAGTCGGGACAGCAAGAGACCCAGTACTTC
-	TRBJ1-4	-	TRBV7-8	CASSRIGQQFNEKLFF	TGTGCCAGCAGCCGAATAGGACAGCAATTTAATGAAAAACTGTTTTTT
-	TRBJ2-7	TRBD1	TRBV28	CATYGQGDHEQYF	TGTGCCACCTATGGACAGGGTGACCACGAGCAGTACTTC
-	TRBJ2-3	-	TRBV7-3	CASSPGGRGSTDTQYF	TGTGCCAGCAGCCCCGGGGGTCGGGGGAGCACAGATACGCAGTATTTT
once	TRBJ1-1	-	TRBV11-1	CASTAKTEAFF	TGTGCCAGCACCGCTAAGACTGAAGCTTTCTTT
-	TRBJ2-2	-	TRBV25-1	CASSSLAGSNTGELFF	TGTGCCAGCAGTTCTCTGGCCGGGAGTAATACCGGGGAGCTGTTTTTT
-	TRBJ2-5	-	TRBV5-1	CASSLGGHRTLSETQYF	TGCGCCAGCAGCTTGGGGGGACACAGGACGCTGAGCGAGACCCAGTACTTC
-	TRBJ2-5	-	TRBV10-3	CAIGSGRRQTQYF	TGTGCCATAGGAAGTGGCCGGAGGCAGACCCAGTACTTC
-	TRBJ1-1	-	TRBV10-3	CAISLQSNTEAFF	TGTGCCATCAGTCTCCAGTCGAACACTGAAGCTTTCTTT
-	TRBJ2-2	-	TRBV5-1	CASSLGEWDTGELFF	TGCGCCAGCAGCTTAGGAGAGTGGGACACCGGGGAGCTGTTTTTT
-	TRBJ2-1	-	TRBV10-1	CASRRDCRSYNEQFF	TGCGCCAGCAGGAGGGACTGTCGCTCCTACAATGAGCAGTTCTTC
-	TRBJ2-7	TRBD2	TRBV18	CASSPGLASYEQYF	TGTGCCAGCTCGCCCGGACTAGCCTCCTACGAGCAGTACTTC
-	TRBJ2-5	-	TRBV28	CASRPGGETQYF	TGTGCCAGCAGACCCGGTGGTGAGACCCAGTACTTC
once	TRBJ1-4	TRBD1	TRBV11-2	CASSLRWTGTNEKLFF	TGTGCCAGCAGCCTTCGGTGGACAGGAACTAATGAAAAACTGTTTTTT
-	TRBJ2-1	-	TRBV5-1	CASSEGLSGNEQFF	TGCGCCAGCAGCGAGGGACTCTCGGGCAATGAGCAGTTCTTC
-	TRBJ2-1	TRBD2	TRBV19	CASSTAGRTRRNEQFF	TGTGCCAGTAGTACGGCTGGCAGGACTAGACGGAATGAGCAGTTCTTC
once	TRBJ2-7	-	TRBV10-2	CATCGPQYF	TGCGCCACCTGTGGGCCGCAGTACTTC
-	TRBJ1-2	-	TRBV20-1	CSAPGGNGYTF	TGCAGTGCACCGGGTGGTAATGGCTACACCTTC
-	TRBJ2-3	-	TRBV19	CASKVVAVSTDTQYF	TGTGCCAGTAAGGTGGTAGCGGTCAGCACAGATACGCAGTATTTT
-	TRBJ2-2	TRBD2	TRBV5-1	CASSKDSGGAFGELFF	TGCGCCAGCAGCAAAGATAGCGGGGGGGCCTTCGGGGAGCTGTTTTTT
-	TRBJ1-1	-	TRBV19	CASSLGLNTEAFF	TGTGCCAGTAGTCTTGGCCTGAACACTGAAGCTTTCTTT
-	TRBJ2-1	-	TRBV5-1	CASSASAYNEQFF	TGCGCCAGCAGTGCCTCGGCCTACAATGAGCAGTTCTTC
-	TRBJ2-7	-	TRBV7-8	CASSLVSYEQYF	TGTGCCAGCAGCTTAGTTAGCTACGAGCAGTACTTC
-	TRBJ2-5	-	TRBV19	CASSYGLKETQYF	TGTGCCAGTAGTTACGGACTCAAAGAGACCCAGTACTTC
-	TRBJ1-2	TRBD1	TRBV30	CAWIRTGHGYTF	TGTGCCTGGATCCGGACAGGGCATGGCTACACCTTC
-	TRBJ1-2	TRBD1	TRBV6-5	CASRGGTGTFYGYTF	TGTGCCAGCAGGGGGGGGACAGGGACATTCTATGGCTACACCTTC
-	TRBJ1-4	-	TRBV5-1	CASSIRTQAEKLFF	TGCGCCAGCAGCATTCGGACTCAAGCTGAAAAACTGTTTTTT
-	TRBJ1-2	TRBD1	TRBV4-1	CASSQGQGAGGYTF	TGCGCCAGCAGCCAGGGACAGGGGGCTGGGGGCTACACCTTC
-	TRBJ2-7	TRBD2	TRBV10-3	CAITGGSVAGGESYEQYF	TGTGCCATCACCGGAGGATCCGTAGCGGGAGGTGAATCCTACGAGCAGTACTTC
once	TRBJ2-7	-	TRBV24-1	CATSDAARSSYEQYF	TGTGCCACCAGTGATGCGGCACGCAGCTCCTACGAGCAGTACTTC
-	TRBJ2-1	TRBD2	TRBV28	CASSWPGTSGTRQFF	TGTGCCAGCAGTTGGCCCGGGACTAGCGGGACTAGGCAGTTCTTC
-	TRBJ2-1	TRBD1	TRBV10-3	CAASGTGVNEQFF	TGTGCCGCCTCCGGGACAGGGGTGAATGAGCAGTTCTTC
once	TRBJ2-5	-	TRBV20-1	CSATEPGAQYF	TGCAGTGCTACAGAGCCGGGGGCCCAGTACTTC
-	TRBJ2-2	-	TRBV5-1	CASSQENTGELFF	TGCGCCAGCAGCCAGGAGAACACCGGGGAGCTGTTTTTT
-	TRBJ2-3	TRBD1	TRBV12-3/TRBV12-4	CASRGQGADTQYF	TGTGCCAGCAGGGGACAGGGCGCAGATACGCAGTATTTT
-	TRBJ1-1	-	TRBV29-1	CSVRGQENTEAFF	TGCAGCGTTCGAGGACAAGAGAACACTGAAGCTTTCTTT
-	TRBJ2-2	TRBD2	TRBV5-1	CASSATTSGPGELFF	TGCGCCAGCAGCGCGACAACTAGCGGTCCCGGGGAGCTGTTTTTT